These 28 T cell receptor beta chains were all obtained from the same sample, sequenced in a study of response to subunit inactivated influenza vaccine listed by TCRdb under 2018. Library preparation employed RT-PCR. The sequencer listed for this sample is Illumina HiSeq 2500. Starting from the raw public reads, TCRdb applied fastp trimming at Q25, assembled clones with MiXCR and retained in-frame beta chains. Rows merge per CDR3 protein into single entries with the most common DNA and genes. Across this sample there are approximately 530,000 distinct CDR3 sequences, with around 8% seen only once. Approximately 13% of the sample comes from the top ten. The sample here was PBMCs from blood, taken about 24 months after vaccination. The receptor set was obtained from a man between 50 and 70 years old who received an inactivated influenza vaccine. Donor details come from another sample of the same person, matched by shared clones.

This clonotype was seen only a few times. This chain uses TRBV5-1 with TRBJ1-2; tentative D call: TRBD1 (5 bases). Germline V gives CDR1 SGHRS, CDR2 YFSETQ. Trimming left V 1 base short and J 4 bases short, with 11 bases between. The CDR3 extends over 14 amino acids. The CDR3 DNA reads TGCGCCAGCAGCTTGCCAGGGAGGGTCTATGGCTACACCTTC. Protein sequence: CASSLPGRVYGYTF.

This chain uses TRBV20-1 with TRBJ1-2, with D perhaps TRBD1 (6 bases). The CDR3 sequence is 13 residues long. Trimming took 6 bases from V and 5 from J, leaving 16 bases between them. Germline-derived CDR1 and CDR2 are DFQATT and SNEGSKA (reference sequence). The CDR3 DNA is TGCAGTGCAAGGGACACATTTGTGTATGGCTACACCTTC. It codes for CSARDTFVYGYTF.

A few counts support this clonotype. This chain joins TRBV6-4 and TRBJ2-2; the D is unclear. Germline V CDR1 and CDR2: MRHNA, SNTAGT. With 6 bases removed from V and 2 bases from J, the gap between germline ends came to 7 bases. The CDR3 runs to 13 residues. CDR3 in amino acids: CASRDVNTGELFF. The CDR3 coding sequence is TGTGCCAGCAGGGACGTAAACACCGGGGAGCTGTTTTTT.

There are many counts of this clonotype. The chain employs TRBV5-6 and TRBJ2-3; D possibly corresponds to TRBD1 (6 bases). Trimming cost V 4 bases and J 3 bases, with 15 bases left between them. This CDR3 is 15 amino acids long. Germline assignment: CDR1 SGHDT and CDR2 YYEEEE. The CDR3 nucleotides read TGTGCCAGCAGCCGGGACATCCTCGGGACAGATACGCAGTATTTT. As protein: CASSRDILGTDTQYF.

This sequence joins TRBV19 and TRBJ1-5, with D possibly matching TRBD1 (5 bases). Germline CDR1 reads LNHDA; CDR2 reads SQIVND (reference sequence). CDR3 length: 13 amino acids. Trimming removed 4 bases from V and 7 bases from J, with 11 bases in between. In DNA, the CDR3 is TGTGCCAGTAGTAAGACAGTTTGGCAGCCCCAGCATTTT. Its translation: CASSKTVWQPQHF.

The chain is built from TRBV6-1 and TRBJ1-2, with TRBD1 matching 10 bases. The germline V gene has CDR1 MNHNS and CDR2 SASEGT. The CDR3 has 17 amino acids. The V and J ends lost 2 bases and 3 bases, in that order; junction bases with no gene match: 9. CDR3 amino acids: CASSELETGGRDYGYTF. Here the CDR3 DNA reads TGTGCCAGCAGTGAATTAGAGACAGGGGGCCGGGACTATGGCTACACCTTC.

This clonotype was observed many times. The chain joins TRBV12-3 or TRBV12-4 to TRBJ1-1; a weak D match, TRBD1 (6 bases). Trimming cost V 2 bases and J 0 bases, with 10 bases left between them. The CDR3 covers 15 residues. The CDR3 here is CASSLRGGMNTEAFF. The CDR3 nucleotides read TGTGCCAGCAGTTTAAGGGGGGGCATGAACACTGAAGCTTTCTTT.

There are a few counts of this clonotype. This chain uses TRBV24-1 with TRBJ2-3; D is uncertain. The CDR3 runs 14 residues. V lost 4 bases and J 0 bases, leaving 7 bases between the germline ends. Germline V gives CDR1 KGHDR, CDR2 SFDVKD. The CDR3 loop is CATSEWASTDTQYF. Written as DNA, the CDR3 is TGTGCCACCAGTGAATGGGCTAGCACAGATACGCAGTATTTT.

The chain uses TRBV19 and TRBJ1-1; TRBD1 matches 7 bases. Germline loops: CDR1 LNHDA, CDR2 SQIVND (reference sequence). Trimming at V came to 5 bases and at J to 9 bases, leaving 9 bases not matched to a gene. This CDR3 spans 13 amino acids. The CDR3 DNA reads TGTGCCAGTAGTGCTCGGGACAGAATAAAAGCTTTCTTT. Residues: CASSARDRIKAFF.

This clonotype was counted at least ten times. The V gene is TRBV14, the J gene TRBJ2-3, with D perhaps matching TRBD2 (7 bases). From germline, CDR1 is SGHDN and CDR2 FVKESK. Trimming stripped 0 bases from V and 2 bases from J, with 15 bases between. The CDR3 is made up of 17 amino acids. CDR3 nucleotide sequence: TGTGCCAGCAGCCAAGATTGGGGGGGCCTACCCACAGATACGCAGTATTTT. Residues: CASSQDWGGLPTDTQYF.

The genes are TRBV7-2 and TRBJ2-7; TRBD2 might be the D (5 bases). The CDR3 is made up of 16 amino acids. Germline CDR1 reads SGHTA; CDR2 reads FQGNSA. Trimming took 5 bases from V and 2 from J, leaving 19 bases between them. CDR3 protein: CASSPRLGVSAYEQYF. The CDR3 nucleotides read TGTGCCAGCAGCCCGAGACTCGGGGTGAGCGCCTACGAGCAGTACTTC.

This clonotype was observed a handful of times. V gene TRBV15 combines with J gene TRBJ1-2; D unresolved. CDR1 is LNHNV, CDR2 YYDKDF, per germline (reference sequence). The CDR3 extends over 15 amino acids. Between the trimmed V and J ends, which lost 0 bases and 7 bases, there was a span of 15 bases. This CDR3 is CATSRDQDGYGGYTF. For the CDR3, the DNA is TGTGCCACCAGCAGAGATCAGGACGGATATGGTGGCTACACCTTC.

A few counts support this clonotype. V and J are TRBV6-6 and TRBJ2-2; D gene unclear. V was pared by 2 bases and J by 8 bases, with 9 bases between. The germline gives CDR1 MNHNY, CDR2 SVGAGI (reference sequence). This CDR3 is 13 amino acids long. The CDR3 coding sequence is TGTGCCAGCAGTTACGCGGTTGTGGGGGAGCTGTTTTTT. This gives the protein CASSYAVVGELFF.

The chain uses TRBV5-6 and TRBJ2-7, with TRBD2 identical over 12 bases. V lost 2 bases and J lost 6; bases outside the gene matches: 12. The germline gives CDR1 SGHDT, CDR2 YYEEEE. The CDR3 runs to 17 residues. CDR3 amino acids: CASSLLRLTSGSSEQYF. The CDR3 nucleotides read TGTGCCAGCAGCTTATTACGGCTGACTAGCGGGAGTTCCGAGCAGTACTTC.

Only a few counts were recorded for this clonotype. The chain couples TRBV29-1 to TRBJ2-1; D call uncertain. In germline, CDR1 is SQVTM, CDR2 ANQGSEA. The ends were cut back, 1 base at V and 1 base at J, with 8 bases in the middle. This CDR3 contains 14 residues. CDR3 region: CSVEGYGSYNEQFF. The CDR3 nucleotides read TGCAGCGTTGAAGGGTATGGATCCTACAATGAGCAGTTCTTC.

On this clonotype: One end of the junction does not line up with germline, which may come from a read error. The chain carries TRBV3-1 and TRBJ2-3, with TRBD2 matching over 9 bases. Germline-derived CDR1 and CDR2 are LGHDT and YNNKEL (reference sequence). This CDR3 spans 17 amino acids. The CDR3 loop is CATSQGISGSRTDTQYF. The CDR3 DNA reads as TGTGCCACCAGCCAGGGTATTAGCGGGAGTAGAACAGATACGCAGTATTTT.

This clonotype was seen many times. The rearrangement joins TRBV25-1 to TRBJ2-3; possible D gene TRBD2, 5 bases. V was clipped by 2 bases and J by 6 bases, with 18 bases between them. This CDR3 has 16 amino acids. Germline CDR1 and CDR2: MGHDK and SYGVNS. CDR3 amino acids: CASSEAAGRGKDTQYF. Written as DNA, the CDR3 is TGTGCCAGCAGTGAAGCAGCCGGACGGGGAAAGGATACGCAGTATTTT.

As for this clonotype: This may stem from a read error, because a much larger clone lies one nucleotide away. The chain has TRBV4-2 and TRBJ2-5; tentative D call: TRBD1 (6 bases). Germline V lookup: CDR1 LGHNA, CDR2 YNFKEQ. The V gene lost 1 base and the J gene lost 9 bases, with 15 bases spanning the gap. The CDR3 covers 14 residues. In nucleotides, the CDR3 is TGTGCCAGCAGCCAAGGGCAGGGGAGTGAGGCCCAGTACTTC. Its protein product is CASSQGQGSEAQYF.

J is TRBJ1-4 and V is TRBV19; D gene unclear. This CDR3 has 16 residues. The V gene's germline CDR1 is LNHDA and CDR2 SQIVND (reference sequence). Deletions cut 7 bases from V and 1 base from J, with 16 bases between. In DNA, the CDR3 is TGTGCCAGTAAGGGCGGTACCCGGGGAACTAATGAAAAACTGTTTTTT. This sequence encodes CASKGGTRGTNEKLFF.

This chain connects TRBV5-6 to TRBJ2-3, with TRBD2 matching 11 bases. The V and J ends lost 0 bases and 1 base, in that order; junction bases with no gene match: 10. Per the germline V gene, CDR1 is SGHDT and CDR2 is YYEEEE. The CDR3 loop spans 19 amino acids. The CDR3 DNA reads TGTGCCAGCAGCTTGGTCGCCGGGACTAGCGGAGGCGGCACAGATACGCAGTATTTT. This gives the protein CASSLVAGTSGGGTDTQYF. Filled out from reference TRBV5-6 and TRBJ2-3, the complete variable domain reads DAGVTQSPTHLIKTRGQQVTLRCSPKSGHDTVSWYQQALGQGPQFIFQYYEEEERQRGNFPDRFSGHQFPNYSSELNVNALLLGDSALYLCASSLVAGTSGGGTDTQYFGPGTRLTVL.

This clonotype was seen more than once but under ten times. This chain joins TRBV7-2 and TRBJ2-7, with D possibly being TRBD1 or TRBD2 (5 bases each). Trimming took 5 bases from V and 3 from J, leaving 20 bases between them. This CDR3 region has 16 residues. Per the germline V gene, CDR1 is SGHTA and CDR2 is FQGNSA. The CDR3 DNA follows: TGTGCCAGCAGCCCCCCGGGGCATCCTGCCTTCTACGAGCAGTACTTC. This codes for CASSPPGHPAFYEQYF.

This clonotype has a handful of counts. This chain links TRBV5-1 with TRBJ2-7, with D maybe TRBD2 (7 bases). CDR3 length: 15 amino acids. Trimming removed 4 bases at V and 5 bases at J, with 19 bases between. CDR1 and CDR2 (germline): SGHRS, YFSETQ. This CDR3 is CASSMEGGSADEQYF. The CDR3 bases are TGCGCCAGCAGCATGGAGGGGGGGTCGGCGGACGAGCAGTACTTC.

The chain links TRBV5-1 to TRBJ2-2, with D perhaps matching TRBD2 (5 bases). CDR3 length equals 14 residues. Per the germline V gene, CDR1 is SGHRS and CDR2 is YFSETQ. Trimming stripped 4 bases from V and 0 bases from J, with 7 bases between. Written as DNA, the CDR3 is TGCGCCAGCAGCGTGACTACGAACACCGGGGAGCTGTTTTTT. Amino acids: CASSVTTNTGELFF.

V is TRBV9 and J is TRBJ2-5; D perhaps matches TRBD1 (6 bases). Between the trimmed V and J ends, which lost 0 bases and 3 bases, there was a span of 6 bases. This CDR3 has 13 residues. Germline V gene sequence: CDR1 SGDLS, CDR2 YYNGEE. This CDR3 is CASSVGDKETQYF. CDR3 DNA sequence: TGTGCCAGCAGCGTAGGGGACAAAGAGACCCAGTACTTC.

J is TRBJ1-2 and V is TRBV7-9; D call uncertain. Germline V gene sequence: CDR1 SEHNR, CDR2 FQNEAQ (reference sequence). V lost 0 bases and J lost 1, with 9 bases in between. The CDR3 covers 15 residues. The CDR3 DNA follows: TGTGCCAGCAGCTTAGCCAGCCAGTATAACTATGGCTACACCTTC. As protein: CASSLASQYNYGYTF.

This clonotype has a handful of counts. The chain employs TRBV7-6 and TRBJ2-7; D may be TRBD1 (5 bases). The ends were cut back, 3 bases at V and 6 bases at J, with 15 bases in the middle. Germline-derived CDR1 and CDR2 are SGHVS and FNYEAQ. The CDR3 has 14 amino acids. The CDR3 bases are TGTGCCAGCAGCTTTGAGAGTACAGGTCCCGAGCAGTACTTC. Encoded protein: CASSFESTGPEQYF.

This clonotype came up a few times. The chain recombines TRBV27 with TRBJ2-7; D remains unclear. Trimming cost V 0 bases and J 3 bases, with 9 bases left between them. CDR1 is MNHEY and CDR2 is SMNVEV in the germline V gene (reference sequence). The CDR3 is 14 amino acids. The CDR3 protein is CASSLSGFNYEQYF. For the CDR3, the DNA is TGTGCCAGCAGTTTATCAGGGTTCAACTACGAGCAGTACTTC.

The table lists this clonotype with a few counts. The genes are TRBV20-1 and TRBJ2-2; D is possibly TRBD2 (6 bases). CDR3 size: 14 residues. V was cut by 4 bases and J by 3 bases, with 12 bases left in between. Germline loops: CDR1 DFQATT, CDR2 SNEGSKA (reference sequence). CDR3 DNA sequence: TGCAGTGCTATTCGGGGGTGGGACACCGGGGAGCTGTTTTTT. It specifies CSAIRGWDTGELFF.